This is a list of T cell receptor beta chains from one sample in a study of cytomegalovirus exposure and HLA in healthy donors. The method was immunoSEQ multiplex PCR; TCRdb's version includes in-frame clones alone and lacks a portion of them. There are roughly 84,000 clones in the sample, with about 0.61% held by the top ten. Sequenced input: PBMCs. The receptor source for this set is a middle-aged man in good health and CMV-seronegative. Both conserved end residues are part of each CDR3. D genes are given only for firm matches.

TRBJ1-2 TRBV28 - 12 TGTGCCAGCAGTTTACTACACTATGGCTACACCTTC CASSLLHYGYTF
TRBJ2-1 TRBV5-1 - 16 TGCGCCAGCAGCTTGCCCCAGGGGGGACGTTACAATGAGCAGTTCTTC CASSLPQGGRYNEQFF
TRBJ2-5 TRBV6-6 TRBD2 12 TGTGCCAGCAAGACTAGCGGGGAGACCCAGTACTTC CASKTSGETQYF
TRBJ2-5 TRBV11-2 - 13 TGTGCCAGCAGCTTGGGCTCGGCAGAGACCCAGTACTTC CASSLGSAETQYF
TRBJ2-2 TRBV7-3 - 16 TGTGCCAGCAGCTTAACCTTGAGAGATAACACCGGGGAGCTGTTTTTT CASSLTLRDNTGELFF
TRBJ2-5 TRBV19 - 12 TGTGCCAGTAGCCAAAACCCGGTTAAGCAGTACTTC CASSQNPVKQYF
TRBJ2-5 TRBV28 - 12 TGTGCCACCGCGGGCCTCCAAGAGACCCAGTACTTC CATAGLQETQYF
TRBJ2-3 TRBV6-6 TRBD2 16 TGTGCCAGCAGTTTACGTAGCGGGGGGGCCCCAGATACGCAGTATTTT CASSLRSGGAPDTQYF
TRBJ1-1 TRBV28 - 18 TGTGCCAGCAGACCTCTACAGGGTATCTTTAATATGAACACTGAAGCTTTCTTT CASRPLQGIFNMNTEAFF
TRBJ2-1 TRBV4-1 - 11 TGCGCCAGCAAGAGCGGGAATGAGCAGTTCTTC CASKSGNEQFF
TRBJ1-6 TRBV5-1 - 14 TGCGCCAGCAGCTTGGGGGCAGATAATTCACCCCTCCACTTT CASSLGADNSPLHF
TRBJ1-3 TRBV7-9 - 15 TGTGCCAGCAACAACACGACAATCTCTGGAAACACCATATATTTT CASNNTTISGNTIYF
TRBJ2-1 TRBV7-2 TRBD1 14 TGTGCCAGCAGCTTATGGGACAGGGTTAATGAGCAGTTCTTC CASSLWDRVNEQFF
TRBJ1-1 TRBV29-1 - 13 TGCAGCGTTGGAAAGGACACCAACACTGAAGCTTTCTTT CSVGKDTNTEAFF
TRBJ1-5 TRBV5-1 - 15 TGCGCCAGCAGCGTCGGGCTAGGGAGGGATCAGCCCCAGCATTTT CASSVGLGRDQPQHF
TRBJ2-1 TRBV5-4 TRBD2 16 TGTGCCAGCAGCTTGGGGGTAGCGGGGGCCAACAATGAGCAGTTCTTC CASSLGVAGANNEQFF
TRBJ2-7 TRBV28 TRBD1 14 TGTGCCAGCAGACCCGGACAGGGTAACTACGAGCAGTACTTC CASRPGQGNYEQYF
TRBJ2-1 TRBV4-1 TRBD1 15 TGCGCCAGCAGCCAAGACAGGGGGCTCTACAATGAGCAGTTCTTC CASSQDRGLYNEQFF
TRBJ1-3 TRBV5-4 TRBD1 16 TGTGCCAGCAGCTTGGGAGACAGGGGCGTCGGAAACACCATATATTTT CASSLGDRGVGNTIYF
TRBJ2-3 TRBV18 TRBD1 14 TGTGCCAGCTCACCGTTGGACAGGGTGGATACGCAGTATTTT CASSPLDRVDTQYF
TRBJ2-7 TRBV4-2 - 15 TGTGCCAGCAGCTACACAGGTACGGATTTTTACGAGCAGTACTTC CASSYTGTDFYEQYF
TRBJ1-2 TRBV28 TRBD1 14 TGTGCCAGCAGAGAGACAGGGGTTTACTATGGCTACACCTTC CASRETGVYYGYTF
TRBJ2-7 TRBV27 - 13 TGTGCCAGCAGTTTAAGCCCTTCCTACGAGCAGTACTTC CASSLSPSYEQYF
TRBJ2-5 TRBV28 TRBD1 18 TGTGCCAGCAGTTTCCCCATCACCGGGACAGGGAAGCGAGAGACCCAGTACTTC CASSFPITGTGKRETQYF
TRBJ1-1 TRBV18 - 13 TGTGCCAGCTCACCAGACAGCCACACTGAAGCTTTCTTT CASSPDSHTEAFF
TRBJ2-7 TRBV4-2 TRBD1 16 TGTGCCAGCAGCCAAGGAAGGGACAGGGATACGGACGAGCAGTACTTC CASSQGRDRDTDEQYF
TRBJ2-7 TRBV10-1 - 13 TGCGCCAGCAGTGACCAACAGGCCTACGAGCAGTACTTC CASSDQQAYEQYF
TRBJ1-4 TRBV18 - 15 TGTGCCAGCTCACCCCGAGTTGCAACTAATGAAAAACTGTTTTTT CASSPRVATNEKLFF